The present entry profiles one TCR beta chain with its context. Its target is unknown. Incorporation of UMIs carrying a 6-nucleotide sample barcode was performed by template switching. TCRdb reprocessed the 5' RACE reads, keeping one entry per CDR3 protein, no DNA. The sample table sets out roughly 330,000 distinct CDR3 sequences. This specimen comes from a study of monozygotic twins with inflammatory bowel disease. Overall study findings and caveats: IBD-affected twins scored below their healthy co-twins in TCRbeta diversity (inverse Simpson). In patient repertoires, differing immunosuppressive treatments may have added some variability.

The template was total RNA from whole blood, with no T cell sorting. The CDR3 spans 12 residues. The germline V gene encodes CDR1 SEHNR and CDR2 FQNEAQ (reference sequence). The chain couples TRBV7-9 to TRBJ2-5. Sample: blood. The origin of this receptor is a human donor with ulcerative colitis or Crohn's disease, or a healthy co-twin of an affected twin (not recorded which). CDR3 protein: CASSPDRRAQYF.